This T cell receptor beta chain was captured by sequencing in a study of cytomegalovirus exposure and HLA in healthy donors. Study summary: Unique TCRs numbering around 80 million, obtained from HLA-typed donors, made up an early data release. Most donors, 70% to 85% of over 300 genotyped, fell in the Caucasian-associated ancestry cluster. Whole-study results and caveats: Presence/absence analyses treated sequencing depth as roughly uniform across donors.

Both 60 Vbeta primers and 13 Jbeta primers went into the PCR. Generated by immunoSEQ multiplex PCR, the TCRdb table keeps only in-frame clones and is missing some. The sample shows roughly 110,000 clones, and roughly 3.7% sits with its ten largest clones. For this clone: Its specificity is unknown.

The germline CDR1 and CDR2 sequences are LGHNA and YSLEER. This CDR3 comprises 15 residues. V lost 4 bases to trimming and J lost 3 bases; unmatched junction nucleotides: 5. The clonotype comes from a man aged 30 to 45 in good health and CMV-seronegative. Material: PBMCs. The genes are TRBV4-3 and TRBJ2-2, with 7 bases lining up with TRBD1. CDR3 sequence reads: CASSRADRDTGELFF. In nucleotides, the CDR3 is TGCGCCAGCAGCCGGGCCGACAGGGACACCGGGGAGCTGTTTTTT.